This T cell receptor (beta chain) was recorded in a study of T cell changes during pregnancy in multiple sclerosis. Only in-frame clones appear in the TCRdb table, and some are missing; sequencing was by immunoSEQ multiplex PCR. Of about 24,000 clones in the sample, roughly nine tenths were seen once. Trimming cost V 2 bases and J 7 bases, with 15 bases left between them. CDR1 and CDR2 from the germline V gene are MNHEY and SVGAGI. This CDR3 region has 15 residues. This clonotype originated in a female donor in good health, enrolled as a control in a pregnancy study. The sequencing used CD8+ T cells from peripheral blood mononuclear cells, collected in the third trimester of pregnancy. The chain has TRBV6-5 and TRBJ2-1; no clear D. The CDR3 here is CASSYEATTGNEQFF. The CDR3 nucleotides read TGTGCCAGCAGTTACGAGGCTACCACTGGGAATGAGCAGTTCTTC.